This record looks at one T cell receptor (beta chain) sequence and its context. The germline gene is not matched at one end of the junction; a read error may be the cause. This entry belongs to a study of blood T cell repertoires in COVID-19. The repertoire was sequenced with immunoSEQ multiplex PCR; TCRdb's copy has only in-frame clones and lacks some. The sample includes some 120,000 clones, about nine tenths of them seen just once. Germline V gene sequence: CDR1 SGHVS, CDR2 FQNEAQ. This CDR3 spans 15 amino acids. Source material: peripheral blood. The chain is built from TRBV7-8 and TRBJ2-1; 9 bases match TRBD2. The TCR comes from a human donor with active COVID-19. The donor label of this sample is uncertain. CDR3 DNA: TGTGCCAGCAGATTAGGACTAGCGTCCTACAATGAGCAGTTCTTC. It encodes CASRLGLASYNEQFF.